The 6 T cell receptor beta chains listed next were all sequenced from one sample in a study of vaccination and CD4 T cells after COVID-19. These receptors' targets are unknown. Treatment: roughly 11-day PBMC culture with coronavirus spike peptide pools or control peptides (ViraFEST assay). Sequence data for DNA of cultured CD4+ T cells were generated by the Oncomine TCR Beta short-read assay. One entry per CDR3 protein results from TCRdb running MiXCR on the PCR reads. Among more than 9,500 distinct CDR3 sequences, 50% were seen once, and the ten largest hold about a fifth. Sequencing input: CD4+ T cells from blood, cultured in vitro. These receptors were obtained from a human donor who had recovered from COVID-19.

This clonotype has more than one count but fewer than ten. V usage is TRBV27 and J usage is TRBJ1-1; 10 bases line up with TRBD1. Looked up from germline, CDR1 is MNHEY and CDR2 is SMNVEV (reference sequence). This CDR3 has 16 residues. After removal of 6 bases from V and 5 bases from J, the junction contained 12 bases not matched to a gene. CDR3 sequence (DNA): TGTGCCAGCAGCCAAAGGTCGGACAGGGGGGGAACTGAAGCTTTCTTT. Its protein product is CASSQRSDRGGTEAFF.

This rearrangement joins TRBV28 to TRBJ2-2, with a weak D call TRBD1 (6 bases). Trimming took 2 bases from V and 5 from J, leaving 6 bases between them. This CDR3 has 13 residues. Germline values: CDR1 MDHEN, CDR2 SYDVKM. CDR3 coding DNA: TGTGCCAGCAGTTTACAGGGGACCGGGGAGCTGTTTTTT. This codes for CASSLQGTGELFF.

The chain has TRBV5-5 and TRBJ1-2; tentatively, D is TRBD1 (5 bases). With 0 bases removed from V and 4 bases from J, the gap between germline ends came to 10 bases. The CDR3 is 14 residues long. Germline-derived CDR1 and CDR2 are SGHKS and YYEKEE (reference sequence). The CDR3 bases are TGTGCCAGCAGCTTGGGTATGGGGGGCTATGGCTACACCTTC. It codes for CASSLGMGGYGYTF. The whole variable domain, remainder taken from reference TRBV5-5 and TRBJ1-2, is DAGVTQSPTHLIKTRGQQVTLRCSPISGHKSVSWYQQVLGQGPQFIFQYYEKEERGRGNFPDRFSARQFPNYSSELNVNALLLGDSALYLCASSLGMGGYGYTFGSGTRLTVV.

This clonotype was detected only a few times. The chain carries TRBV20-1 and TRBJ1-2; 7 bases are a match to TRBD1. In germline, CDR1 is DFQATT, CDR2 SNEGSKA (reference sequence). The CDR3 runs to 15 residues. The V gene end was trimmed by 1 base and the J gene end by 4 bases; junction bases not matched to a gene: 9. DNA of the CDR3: TGCAGTGCTAGAGTCGGGGCAGGGGGAAGCTATGGCTACACCTTC. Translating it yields CSARVGAGGSYGYTF.

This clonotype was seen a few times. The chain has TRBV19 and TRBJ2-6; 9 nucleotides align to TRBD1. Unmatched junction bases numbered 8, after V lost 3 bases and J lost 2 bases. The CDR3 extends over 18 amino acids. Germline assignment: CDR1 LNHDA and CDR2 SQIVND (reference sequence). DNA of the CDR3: TGTGCCAGTAGTATTGGGGGACAGGGACTCCCTGGGGCCAACGTCCTGACTTTC. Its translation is CASSIGGQGLPGANVLTF.

The CDR3 protein is CASSVRTGAGNTIYF. CDR3 coding DNA: TGTGCCAGCAGCGTGCGGACAGGGGCTGGAAACACCATATATTTT. This rearrangement joins TRBV5-4 to TRBJ1-3, with 9 bases that match TRBD1. Germline V gives CDR1 SGHNT, CDR2 YYREEE (reference sequence). V lost 4 bases to trimming and J lost 2 bases; unmatched junction nucleotides: 4. There are 15 residues in the CDR3.